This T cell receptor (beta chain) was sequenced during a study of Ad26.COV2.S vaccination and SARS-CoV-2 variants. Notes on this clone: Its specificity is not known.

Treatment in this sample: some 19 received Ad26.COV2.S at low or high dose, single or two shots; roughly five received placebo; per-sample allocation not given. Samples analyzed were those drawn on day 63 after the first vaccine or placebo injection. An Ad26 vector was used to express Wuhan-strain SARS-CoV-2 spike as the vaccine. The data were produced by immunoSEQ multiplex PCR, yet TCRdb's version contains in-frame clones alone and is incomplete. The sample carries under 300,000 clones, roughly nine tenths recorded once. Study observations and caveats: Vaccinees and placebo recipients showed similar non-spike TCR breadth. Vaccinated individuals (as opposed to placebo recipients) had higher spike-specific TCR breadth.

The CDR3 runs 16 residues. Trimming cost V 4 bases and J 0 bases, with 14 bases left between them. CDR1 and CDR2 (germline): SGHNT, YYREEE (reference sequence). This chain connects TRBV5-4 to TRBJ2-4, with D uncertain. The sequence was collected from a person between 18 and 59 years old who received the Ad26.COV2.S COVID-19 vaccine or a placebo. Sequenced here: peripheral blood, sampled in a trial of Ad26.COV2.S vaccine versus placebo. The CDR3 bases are TGTGCCAGCAGCCCCGTTGGAAGCCTAGCCAAAAACATTCAGTACTTC. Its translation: CASSPVGSLAKNIQYF.